The sequence of this TCR beta chain was determined in a study of Ad26.COV2.S vaccination and SARS-CoV-2 variants. The wider study: Ad26.COV2.S shots went into the muscle once or twice, 56 days apart. Study-level results: Researchers cautioned that TCR breadth and depth analyses may have underestimated total T cell responses.

The repertoire was sequenced with immunoSEQ multiplex PCR; TCRdb's copy has only in-frame clones and lacks some. The table records about 430,000 clones, around nine tenths of them present only once. Germline V gene sequence: CDR1 GTSNPN, CDR2 SVGIG (reference sequence). CDR3 size: 16 residues. Unmatched junction bases numbered 12, after V lost 2 bases and J lost 6 bases. As concerns this clone: Its target is unknown.

Treatment reported: about 20 received Ad26.COV2.S at low or high dose, single or two shots; roughly five received placebo; per-sample allocation not given. The study sampled participants on day 63 after the first vaccine or placebo injection. An Ad26 vector expressing Wuhan-strain SARS-CoV-2 spike constituted the vaccine. This specimen consisted of peripheral blood, obtained in a trial of Ad26.COV2.S vaccine versus placebo. This chain connects TRBV30 to TRBJ2-1, with 8 bases aligning to TRBD2. The receptor's source is a person aged 18-65 years who received the Ad26.COV2.S COVID-19 vaccine or a placebo. The CDR3 sequence is CAWSSTLSGVGNEQFF. CDR3 bases: TGTGCCTGGAGTTCAACCCTTAGCGGGGTAGGCAATGAGCAGTTCTTC.